What follows are 2 T cell receptor beta chains derived from one specimen sequenced in a study of shared clonotypes between healthy human individuals. Some clones are missing from TCRdb's copy, which holds only in-frame ones; the method was immunoSEQ multiplex PCR. The sample consists of about 490,000 clones, about 79% of them appearing once. The source material was PBMCs. These receptors were obtained from a woman aged 40 to 49 in good health. Some clones in this sample may be carry-over from other donors' samples.

This clone came up a few times. The chain recombines TRBV18 with TRBJ2-3; possibly TRBD1 for D (6 bases). Germline values: CDR1 KGHSH, CDR2 LQKENI. The CDR3 has 13 residues. V lost 1 base and J 5 bases, leaving 7 bases between the germline ends. CDR3 sequence (DNA): TGTGCCAGCTCACCACGCAGGGGAGATACGCAGTATTTT. Amino acid sequence: CASSPRRGDTQYF.

This chain uses TRBV4-3 with TRBJ2-7, with 10 bases fitting TRBD2. After removal of 1 base from V and 2 bases from J, the junction contained 5 bases not matched to a gene. This CDR3 has 16 residues. Germline lookup yields CDR1 LGHNA and CDR2 YSLEER. CDR3 DNA sequence: TGCGCCAGCAGCCAAGCATTTACTAGCGGGGCCTACGAGCAGTACTTC. Amino acid sequence: CASSQAFTSGAYEQYF.